This T cell receptor (beta chain) was observed in a study of blood T cell repertoires in COVID-19 (dated by TCRdb to the early 2020s). In the study overall: The collaborator samples originated in the United States, Italy and Spain and spanned the acute and convalescent phases of COVID-19. The material from the prospective study consisted of cDNA or gDNA derived from T cells, B-cell-depleted T cells, or PBMCs. Subjects who had been exposed to COVID-19, were actively infected with it, or had recovered from it provided the deeply sampled blood TCRbeta repertoires that made up the dataset. The repertoires were made available in a free public database intended to serve as a resource for research on the immune response to SARS-CoV-2. Samples came from the ongoing ImmuneRACE study (first 160 participants) plus 1,254 subjects from 6 global collaborators. Nearly every sample came with metadata listing a de-identified subject ID, COVID-19 status, age in years and sex. Where HLA class I and class II types were available, the types were taken from metadata supplied by the sample provider, not from assay-based typing.

Overall study results and their limits: The amount of clinical and demographic metadata varied by source and participant and was provided uncurated.

The CDR3, cysteine through phenylalanine, is 15 amino acids long. Kept here is only the CDR3 DNA, which spans 45 bases and is read in frame from base 1. As encoded in the germline V gene (reference sequence), CDR1 is SGHNT while CDR2 is YYREEE. V and J are truncated by 5 bases and 3 bases respectively, leaving an intervening sequence of 14 bases. The collaborating institutions used their own protocols to collect whole blood in K2EDTA tubes. For TCRbeta analysis, collaborators shipped samples in one of three forms: frozen whole blood, isolated PBMCs, or DNA extracted from either of those sample types. TCRbeta CDR3 regions were amplified from genomic DNA by means of the immunoSEQ Assay, a bias-controlled multiplex PCR. In the source study's methods: The number of nucleated cells in each sample was estimated by amplification of reference gene primers within the assay. Sequence reads were collapsed and filtered to measure the absolute abundance of every unique TCRbeta CDR3 rearrangement. For each sample, productive Simpson clonality was calculated as the square root of Simpson's diversity index across productive rearrangements. This immuneACCESS table, as held by TCRdb, lists in-frame sequences with V and J called but not all clones. Of the missing ones, under half trace to an unresolved V gene in checked studies; the others have no known cause. V and J calls plus clone size are reproduced from that table; the DNA served to infer D and trimming. Here the sample has approximately 72,000 clones; roughly 87% occur a single time. The top ten hold approximately 30% of the sample.

This clone was counted a single time. Its antigen is currently not known. Base qualities are missing; no much larger clone stands one base away. The chain is encoded by TRBV5-4 joined to TRBJ1-4; the best D guess is TRBD1, with 5 bases matching. The source is a man in his fifties or sixties with acute or convalescent COVID-19. Material for sequencing was peripheral blood. The nucleotides read TGTGCCAGCAGACCAGGGATCATGCCTAATGAAAAACTGTTTTTT. It encodes CASRPGIMPNEKLFF. Supplemented by the reference TRBV5-4 and TRBJ1-4 proteins around the CDR3, the complete variable domain is ETGVTQSPTHLIKTRGQQVTLRCSSQSGHNTVSWYQQALGQGPQFIFQYYREEENGRGNFPPRFSGLQFPNYSSELNVNALELDDSALYLCASRPGIMPNEKLFFGSGTQLSVL.